The present entry profiles one T cell receptor beta chain with its context. The antigen remains undetermined. The CDR3 extends over 15 amino acids. Between the trimmed V and J ends, which lost 3 bases and 4 bases, there was a span of 17 bases. In germline, CDR1 is SGDLS, CDR2 YYNGEE. This record belongs to a study of cytomegalovirus exposure and HLA in healthy donors. Study-level findings and limits: A few of the chains that were CMV-associated were confirmed in vitro to be specific for CMV antigens. Associated with cytomegalovirus, according to the listing, were 164 TCR beta chains. Most TCR sequences showed up rarely, but some public TCRs showed up in many donors.

TCRdb keeps only in-frame clones here, not all; method: immunoSEQ multiplex PCR. The repertoire holds roughly 150,000 clones, with about nine tenths as singletons. This chain connects TRBV9 to TRBJ2-7; the D gene is possibly TRBD1 (5 bases). The sample consisted of PBMCs. This TCR was recovered from a young man in good health and CMV-seropositive. CDR3 amino acids: CASSALDSPTYEQYF. As DNA, the CDR3 is TGTGCCAGCAGCGCCCTTGACAGCCCAACTTACGAGCAGTACTTC. Complete variable domain (other parts from reference TRBV9 and TRBJ2-7): DSGVTQTPKHLITATGQRVTLRCSPRSGDLSVYWYQQSLDQGLQFLIQYYNGEERAKGNILERFSAQQFPDLHSELNLSSLELGDSALYFCASSALDSPTYEQYFGPGTRLTVT.